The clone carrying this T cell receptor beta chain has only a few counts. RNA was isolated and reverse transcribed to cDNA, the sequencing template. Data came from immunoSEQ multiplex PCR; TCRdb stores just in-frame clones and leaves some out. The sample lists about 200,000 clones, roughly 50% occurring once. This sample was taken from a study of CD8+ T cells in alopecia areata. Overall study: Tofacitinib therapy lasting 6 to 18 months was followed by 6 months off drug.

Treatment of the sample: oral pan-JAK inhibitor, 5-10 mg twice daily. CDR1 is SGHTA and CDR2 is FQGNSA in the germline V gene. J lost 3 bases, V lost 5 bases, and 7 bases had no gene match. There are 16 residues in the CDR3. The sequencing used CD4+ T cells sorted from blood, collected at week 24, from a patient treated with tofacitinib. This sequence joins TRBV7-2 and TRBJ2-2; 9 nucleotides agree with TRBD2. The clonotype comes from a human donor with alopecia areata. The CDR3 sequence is CASSSRTSAHTGELFF. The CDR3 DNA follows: TGTGCCAGCAGCAGCCGGACTAGCGCGCACACCGGGGAGCTGTTTTTT.